This record concerns one TCR beta chain sequence. It lacks a known antigen. No per-base quality is available; no much larger clone lies one base away. These data belong to a study of cytomegalovirus exposure and HLA in healthy donors (dated by TCRdb to about 2017). With regard to the full study: An earlier analysis of approximately 550 of the donors reported about 290 Gb of sequence data and some 120 million unique TCR beta sequences from 190 million or so T cells. A later analysis re-analyzed previously published TCR beta repertoires from 500 to 700 donors and added high-resolution HLA genotyping to study TCR occurrence patterns. The later analysis used no new phenotypic data to find candidate immune exposures, relying instead on TCR beta sequences and their occurrence across donors. The study aimed to test whether signatures of past pathogen exposure could be identified by cataloging public T cell receptors. The T cell repertoires of around 730 subjects were profiled by immunosequencing and related to cytomegalovirus serostatus. An early release covering some 640 HLA-typed donors comprised around 300 gigabases of sequencing data and around 80 million unique TCR sequences. A few DR-DQ haplotypes were handled as single units for association and clustering because linkage in the cohort was strong. High-throughput TCR immunosequencing, statistical association of individual TCRs with disease status, and machine learning were combined to predict cytomegalovirus infection status. In an earlier analysis of 500 to 650 of the donors, high-throughput TCR beta sequencing was used to judge whether each TCR beta V gene segment behaved as functional or pseudogenic. Along with the approximately 700-subject first cohort, a separate validation cohort of over a hundred different subjects was used. Genome-wide SNP genotypes for about 55% of the roughly 670 donors were used in a later genetic analysis, which treated that subset as a discovery cohort. All discovery cohort repertoires had been generated on a single sequencing platform. Typing coverage differed by locus: A, B, C, DRB1 and DQB1 were typed in about 629-640 donors, DQA1 in around 500, DPA1 in 600 to 610, and DPB1 in around 490. Of the 300 to 500 genotyped donors, 81% were placed in the genetic ancestry cluster associated with self-reported Caucasian donors. HLA typing covered class I and class II loci at four-digit resolution. Among a few hundred genotyped donors of the cohort, an average of about 240,000 unique TCR beta nucleotide sequences were sequenced per donor, roughly a sixth of them non-productive. Donor age, sex, ethnicity and CMV serostatus were collected together with the repertoire data. General study outcomes and caveats: A further reported finding was that TCR beta sequences accurately predicted the HLA-A and HLA-B alleles for most subjects in the first cohort. Presence/absence analyses assumed roughly uniform sequencing depth across donors, an assumption that may not hold. In both the original and validation cohorts, the classifier was reported to diagnose cytomegalovirus status with high specificity and sensitivity. Because some donors lacked HLA typing at each locus, the association tests relied only on the typed subset. Because the 87-base-pair reads could not distinguish some IMGT-functional V segments, including TRBV6-2 and TRBV6-3, those segments were excluded. In vitro tests confirmed that a few of the cytomegalovirus-associated TCR beta chains recognize cytomegalovirus antigens. At a false discovery rate of 0.05, a later analysis linked 15,000 to 20,000 TCR beta sequences to specific HLA alleles. The only immune exposure information available for the cohort was CMV serostatus. A later analysis found that most CMV-associated TCR beta chains appeared HLA-restricted, with HLA associations seemingly driven largely by CMV exposure. A group of highly shared sequence variants was considered likely to be a technical artifact of the sequencing pipeline. According to a later analysis, TCR association rates differed among HLA loci, with DRB1 alleles showing the most associated TCRs and HLA-C alleles showing the fewest. The study gave a list of around 170 TCR beta chains associated with cytomegalovirus. In this cohort, only TCR beta chains were sequenced, and detectable features were limited by the absence of alpha or paired-chain data. In a later genetic analysis, fewer N-insertions in productive TCRs were reported among donors in an Asian-associated ancestry cluster than the roughly 710-donor mean. The authors suggested that the approach could potentially be generalized to other disease states and immunological phenotypes. The earlier analysis of fewer than 750 of the donors excluded roughly 17 rarely observed V segments, including chromosome 9 orphons, because counts were too low. In a later genetic analysis, a missense DCLRE1C variant was associated with V-gene and J-gene trimming of TCR beta chains, and the association was replicated in an independent cohort. Several of the top co-occurrence clusters appeared to be linked to parvovirus B19, influenza, CMV and Epstein-Barr virus, according to a later analysis. Correlated functional status among segregating V segments might reflect linkage disequilibrium, but an unknown experimental factor could not be ruled out. While some public TCRs were present in many individuals, most TCR sequences turned up only very rarely across donors. Compared with equally common non-associated chains, HLA-associated TCR beta chains in a later analysis were more clonally expanded and had lower generation probabilities. An earlier analysis of around 540 of the donors showed that most TCR beta V segments appeared in productive rearrangements either about 87% or about 30% of the time, which broadly matched IMGT annotations. When HLA alleles, especially DR and DQ, strongly co-occurred, attributing TCR associations to individual alleles was difficult.

Libraries were made using the immunoSEQ multiplex PCR assay. For the multiplex PCR, a mixture combining 60 forward primers for TCR Vbeta segments and 13 reverse primers for TCR Jbeta segments was used. Amplification of the CDR3 region of rearranged TCR beta genes was performed with a multiplex PCR assay on genomic DNA. Amplified TCR beta libraries were sequenced as 87-base-pair reads on the Illumina HiSeq System. The published analysis was carried out like this. Across the 640 or so repertoires, a later analysis counted some 81 million unique TCR beta chains, 9 million to 14 million of which were shared by at least two donors. Raw reads were error-corrected and collapsed into unique sequences with a nearest-neighbor algorithm that merged closely related sequences to remove PCR and sequencing errors. CDR3 sequences were aligned to IMGT reference sequences to assign V, D and J gene segments. For a sequence to be retained, a match of at least six nucleotides was required to both a V gene segment and a J gene segment. A rearrangement counted as productive if the CDR3 had no stop codons and remained in frame with V and J, and every other rearrangement counted as non-productive. Following IMGT convention, CDR3 was defined as the stretch from the second conserved V-encoded cysteine to the conserved J-encoded phenylalanine. Sequences without an unambiguous match to a single V gene segment were excluded from the earlier analysis of 500 to 700 of the donors. In an earlier analysis of several hundred of the donors, V segments were called functional above 56.7% productive rearrangements and were called segregating when the between-donor standard deviation exceeded 5%. A statistical classification framework was built to diagnose cytomegalovirus status from the catalog of TCR beta chain sequences. V and J gene assignment, in a later analysis, came from comparing TCR nucleotide sequences with IMGT/GENE-DB human TR gene sequences. A later analysis assigned CDR3 sequences and most-parsimonious VDJ recombination scenarios with the TCRdist pipeline. A later analysis defined each TCR beta chain by its CDR3 amino acid sequence plus V-gene family, and excluded reads lacking a unique V-gene family. A later analysis removed several hundred highly shared, low-generation-probability nucleotide sequences to deal with suspected cross-contamination and a sequencing artifact. In a later analysis, a clonal expansion index for each public chain was calculated from normalized within-repertoire ranks of inferred template counts. Generation probabilities in a later analysis came from a VDJ recombination model fitted to out-of-frame rearrangements, and those results were checked against IGoR. A later analysis scored TCR-TCR, TCR-HLA and TCR-CMV co-occurrence with hypergeometric tests, applying a repertoire-size bias correction to TCR pairs. A later analysis estimated false discovery rates by permuting HLA or CMV assignments 20 times. In a later analysis, co-occurring TCRs were grouped using DBSCAN, and TCRdist sequence similarity was added for clustering within HLA-allele-positive subsets. For co-occurrence clustering, repertoires with fewer than 30,000 or more than 120,000 public chains were excluded, along with about five repertoires with anomalous nucleotide sharing. Entries here come from immuneACCESS through TCRdb and include only in-frame sequences with V and J called. Some clones fail to appear in such tables; in the studies checked, an unresolved V gene covers under half of the shortfall, and the cause of the remainder is unknown. The V and J calls and clone size were taken over from that table, and D and trimming were inferred from the DNA. Present in this sample are 150,000 to 200,000 clones, around 87% of which were seen just once. Approximately 1.7% of the sample comes from the top ten.

In the germline V gene, CDR1 corresponds to SGHVS and CDR2 to FNYEAQ. A distance of 13 bases separates the germline ends of V and J, which lose 2 bases and 0 bases respectively. There are 17 amino acids in the CDR3, from cysteine to phenylalanine inclusive. Of the read, only the CDR3 DNA is kept; its 51 bases are in frame from base 1. The cohort comprised approximately 700 healthy bone marrow donors. At the time of sampling, every cohort member was nominally healthy, though immune exposures that went unrecorded were likely present. The donor was CMV seronegative and was included in the group of around 320 seronegative cohort members. Every donor gave a peripheral blood sample, and the peripheral blood mononuclear cells from that sample were used for TCR beta sequencing. The Qiagen DNeasy Blood Extraction Kit was used to extract genomic DNA from the blood cell samples.

The receptor chain draws on TRBV7-6 and TRBJ1-4; the D gene cannot be resolved reliably. The sample was PBMCs. This clonotype was sampled from a young woman in good health and CMV-seronegative. The CDR3 here reads CASSLKPTGTTNEKLFF. In nucleotide form, the sequence is TGTGCCAGCAGCTTAAAACCTACGGGGACAACTAATGAAAAACTGTTTTTT.